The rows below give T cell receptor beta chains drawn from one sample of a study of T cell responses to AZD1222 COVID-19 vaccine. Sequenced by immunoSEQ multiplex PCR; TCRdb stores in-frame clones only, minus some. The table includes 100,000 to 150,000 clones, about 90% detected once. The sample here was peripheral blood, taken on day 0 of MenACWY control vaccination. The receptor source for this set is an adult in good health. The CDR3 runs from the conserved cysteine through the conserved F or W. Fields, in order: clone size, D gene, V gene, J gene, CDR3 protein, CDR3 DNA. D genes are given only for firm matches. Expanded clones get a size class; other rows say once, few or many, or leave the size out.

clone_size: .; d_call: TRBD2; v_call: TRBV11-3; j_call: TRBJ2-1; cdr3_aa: CASSLLAGDGYNEQFF; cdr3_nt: TGTGCCAGCAGCCTACTAGCGGGAGATGGATACAATGAGCAGTTCTTC
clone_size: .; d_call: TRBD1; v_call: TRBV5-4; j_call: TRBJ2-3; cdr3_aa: CASSGQGYGTDTQYF; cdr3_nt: TGTGCCAGCAGCGGACAGGGGTACGGCACAGATACGCAGTATTTT
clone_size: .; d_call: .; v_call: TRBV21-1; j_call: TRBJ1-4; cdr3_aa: CASSKAAMGGGRNEKLFF; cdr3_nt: TGTGCCAGCAGCAAAGCTGCCATGGGGGGCGGGCGTAATGAAAAACTGTTTTTT
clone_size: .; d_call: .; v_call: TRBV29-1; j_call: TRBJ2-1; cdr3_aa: CSATENNEQFF; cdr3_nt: TGCAGCGCCACAGAGAACAATGAGCAGTTCTTC
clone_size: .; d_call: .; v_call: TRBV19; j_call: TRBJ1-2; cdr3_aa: CASSIGHTILGNTF; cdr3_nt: TGTGCCAGTAGTATCGGTCATACCATTCTAGGAAACACCTTC
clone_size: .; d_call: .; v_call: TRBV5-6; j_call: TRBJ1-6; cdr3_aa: CASSLAGAGRVSPLHF; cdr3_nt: TGTGCCAGCAGCTTGGCCGGCGCAGGCAGGGTATCACCCCTCCACTTT
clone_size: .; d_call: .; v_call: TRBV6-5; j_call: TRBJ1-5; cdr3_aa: CASSQGGQPQHF; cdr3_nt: TGTGCCAGCAGCCAGGGAGGACAGCCCCAGCATTTT
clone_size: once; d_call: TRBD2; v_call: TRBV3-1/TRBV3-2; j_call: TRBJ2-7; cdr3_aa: CASSRLGLAGGHYEQYF; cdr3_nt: TGTGCCAGCAGCCGACTGGGACTAGCGGGAGGACATTACGAGCAGTACTTC
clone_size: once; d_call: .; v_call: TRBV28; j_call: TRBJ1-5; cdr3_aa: CASSFPGLANSNQPQHF; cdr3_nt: TGTGCCAGCAGTTTCCCGGGCCTCGCGAATAGCAATCAGCCCCAGCATTTT
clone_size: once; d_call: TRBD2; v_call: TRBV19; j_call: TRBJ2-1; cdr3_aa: CASSIRTSGSHEQFF; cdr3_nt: TGTGCCAGTAGTATTAGGACTAGCGGGAGTCATGAGCAGTTCTTC
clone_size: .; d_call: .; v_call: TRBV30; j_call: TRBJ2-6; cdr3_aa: CAWSPIAGANVLTF; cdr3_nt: TGTGCCTGGAGTCCTATTGCTGGGGCCAACGTCCTGACTTTC
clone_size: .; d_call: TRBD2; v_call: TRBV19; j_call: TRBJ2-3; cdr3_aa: CASSKASGSADTQYF; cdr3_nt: TGTGCCAGTAGTAAGGCTAGCGGGAGTGCAGATACGCAGTATTTT
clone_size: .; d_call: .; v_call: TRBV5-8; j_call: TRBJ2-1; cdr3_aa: CASSYGSSVYNEQFF; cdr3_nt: TGTGCCAGCAGCTACGGGTCTAGCGTGTACAATGAGCAGTTCTTC
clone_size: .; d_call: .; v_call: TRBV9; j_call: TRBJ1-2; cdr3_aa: CASDSGLIHGYTF; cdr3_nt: TGTGCCAGCGACTCGGGACTTATTCATGGCTACACCTTC
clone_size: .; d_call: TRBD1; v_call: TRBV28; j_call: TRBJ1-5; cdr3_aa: CASSLGRRTGGGNQPQHF; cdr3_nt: TGTGCCAGCAGTTTAGGAAGACGGACAGGCGGAGGTAATCAGCCCCAGCATTTT
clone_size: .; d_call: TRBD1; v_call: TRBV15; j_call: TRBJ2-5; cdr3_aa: CATSRGGGGQETQYF; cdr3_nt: TGTGCCACCAGCAGAGGAGGGGGCGGCCAAGAGACCCAGTACTTC
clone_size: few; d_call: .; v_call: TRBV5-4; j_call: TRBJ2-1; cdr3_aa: CASSLEASSYNEQFF; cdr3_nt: TGTGCCAGCAGCTTGGAGGCTAGCTCCTACAATGAGCAGTTCTTC
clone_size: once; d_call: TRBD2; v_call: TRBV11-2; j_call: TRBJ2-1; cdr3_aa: CASSLVPGAGVVGEQFF; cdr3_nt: TGTGCCAGCAGCTTAGTCCCGGGAGCGGGAGTGGTAGGGGAGCAGTTCTTC